Shown below are 7 T cell receptor beta chains from a single sample sequenced in a study of blood T cell repertoires in COVID-19 (dated by TCRdb to the early 2020s). Library preparation used the immunoSEQ multiplex PCR assay. Here the immuneACCESS table is served through TCRdb, limited to in-frame sequences with V and J called. Missing clones are a known gap in these copies; in checked studies unresolved V genes cover under half, and the rest lacks a known reason. Across this sample there are some 260,000 clones, with 60% to 75% seen only once. The ten biggest clones cover 3.3% of the sample. The specimen was peripheral blood. Receptors originate from a woman of 80 years or more with acute or convalescent COVID-19.

In its sample, this clone was seen once. At the DNA level, this CDR3 is encoded by other sequences in the same sample as well. The V call is TRBV2, the J call TRBJ2-7, with D maybe TRBD2 (6 bases). The CDR3 sequence is 12 residues long. CDR1 is SNHLY, CDR2 FYNNEI, per germline. V was trimmed by 6 bases and J by 0 bases, leaving 6 bases between them. In nucleotides, the CDR3 is TGTGCCAGCAGGGGGGGCTCCTACGAGCAGTACTTC. Amino acid sequence: CASRGGSYEQYF.

The rearrangement uses TRBV3-1 (or the pseudogene TRBV3-2) and TRBJ1-5; D remains ambiguous. V was trimmed by 1 base and J by 6 bases, leaving 13 bases between them. Germline V lookup: CDR1 LGHDT, CDR2 YNNKEL (reference sequence). The CDR3 is made up of 15 amino acids. CDR3 DNA sequence: TGTGCCAGCAGCCAAGCCGGGCCAAGCGGTCAGCCCCAGCATTTT. This gives the protein CASSQAGPSGQPQHF.

This rearrangement joins TRBV30 to TRBJ2-7, with 11 bases matching TRBD2. The CDR3 is made up of 13 amino acids. J was trimmed by 6 bases and V by 8 bases; bases with no gene match: 9. Germline CDR1 GTSNPN, CDR2 SVGIG (reference sequence). Here the CDR3 DNA reads TGTGCCGGGACTAGCGGTTTGGTGTCCGAGCAGTACTTC. This translates into CAGTSGLVSEQYF.

This chain links TRBV18 with TRBJ2-1, with D possibly being TRBD1 (6 bases). CDR3 length equals 12 residues. Per the germline V gene, CDR1 is KGHSH and CDR2 is LQKENI. Trimming removed 3 bases from V and 9 bases from J, with 9 bases in between. The CDR3 is CASSPQGFEQFF. As DNA, the CDR3 is TGTGCCAGCTCACCCCAGGGGTTTGAGCAGTTCTTC.

J is TRBJ1-4 and V is TRBV3-1 (or the pseudogene TRBV3-2); maybe TRBD1 (6 bases). This CDR3 is built from 14 residues. Trimming cost V 4 bases and J 7 bases, with 13 bases left between them. Germline V gene lookup returns CDR1 LGHDT and CDR2 YNNKEL (reference sequence). The CDR3 sequence: CASSLQGGGEKLFF. The CDR3 region has the DNA TGTGCCAGCAGCCTACAGGGTGGGGGTGAAAAACTGTTTTTT.

The chain links TRBV7-9 to TRBJ1-4; D ambiguous. The V and J ends lost 1 base and 6 bases respectively, with 9 bases between them. The CDR3 has 14 amino acids. In germline, CDR1 is SEHNR, CDR2 FQNEAQ (reference sequence). The CDR3 is CASSLDSFDEKLFF. CDR3 DNA sequence: TGTGCCAGCAGCTTAGATAGTTTTGATGAAAAACTGTTTTTT.

This sequence joins TRBV4-3 and TRBJ1-5, with TRBD1 matching 9 bases. V gave up 0 bases and J gave up 7 bases; unmatched junction bases: 10. Germline CDR1 is LGHNA and CDR2 is YSLEER. The CDR3 is 17 amino acids. This CDR3 reads CASSQDLTQGARQPQHF. CDR3 DNA: TGCGCCAGCAGCCAAGATCTAACACAGGGGGCTCGGCAGCCCCAGCATTTT.